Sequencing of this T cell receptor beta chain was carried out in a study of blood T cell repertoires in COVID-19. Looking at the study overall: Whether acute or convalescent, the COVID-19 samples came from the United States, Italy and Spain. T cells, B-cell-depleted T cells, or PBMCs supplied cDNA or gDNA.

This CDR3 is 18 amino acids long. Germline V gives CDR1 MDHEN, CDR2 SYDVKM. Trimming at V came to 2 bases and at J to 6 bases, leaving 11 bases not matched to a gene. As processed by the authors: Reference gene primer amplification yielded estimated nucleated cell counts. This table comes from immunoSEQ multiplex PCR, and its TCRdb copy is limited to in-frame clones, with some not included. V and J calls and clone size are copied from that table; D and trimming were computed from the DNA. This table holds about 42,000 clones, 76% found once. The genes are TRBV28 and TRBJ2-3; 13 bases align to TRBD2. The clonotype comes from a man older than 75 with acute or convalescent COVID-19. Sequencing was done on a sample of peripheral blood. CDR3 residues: CASSLGQGKTSGGDTQYF. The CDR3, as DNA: TGTGCCAGCAGTTTAGGACAGGGGAAGACTAGCGGGGGGGATACGCAGTATTTT.